These 24 T cell receptor beta chains originate from one sample sequenced in a study of T cell responses to AZD1222 COVID-19 vaccine. Profiling relied on immunoSEQ multiplex PCR, and the TCRdb table lists in-frame clones only, not all of them. This table holds around 120,000 clones, roughly 84% found once. Here the sequenced sample was peripheral blood, taken on day 0 of AZD1222 vaccination. Receptors originate from an adult in good health.

There are a few counts of this clone. V is TRBV5-4 and J is TRBJ2-5, with D perhaps TRBD2 (6 bases). The V and J ends lost 0 bases and 4 bases respectively, with 16 bases between them. Germline V gene data show CDR1 as SGHNT and CDR2 as YYREEE (reference sequence). This CDR3 contains 16 residues. The CDR3, as DNA: TGTGCCAGCAGCTTGGGTGGGAGGTCCGGCCGAGAGACCCAGTACTTC. Translating gives CASSLGGRSGRETQYF.

This chain uses TRBV15 with TRBJ2-1; 8 nucleotides agree with TRBD1. The CDR3 has 18 amino acids. Germline loops: CDR1 LNHNV, CDR2 YYDKDF (reference sequence). V was clipped by 0 bases and J by 4 bases; unmatched bases: 11. DNA of the CDR3: TGTGCCACCAGCAGAGATCTGACAGGGGCCCCGTCATACAATGAGCAGTTCTTC. Residues: CATSRDLTGAPSYNEQFF.

The chain uses TRBV13 and TRBJ2-1; the match to TRBD2 covers 9 bases. V trimming: 5 bases; J trimming: 4 bases; junction bases outside the gene matches: 6. The CDR3 spans 15 residues. CDR1 and CDR2 (germline): PRHDT, FYEKMQ (reference sequence). In DNA form, the CDR3 reads TGTGCCAGCAGCCCTCCCGCGGGAGGGTACAATGAGCAGTTCTTC. It translates to CASSPPAGGYNEQFF.

This clone showed up just once. CDR3 DNA sequence: TGTGCCAGCAGCCTTACAGGGGCCCGTAATTCACCCCTCCACTTT. It codes for CASSLTGARNSPLHF. The chain recombines TRBV11-3 with TRBJ1-6, with 7 bases fitting TRBD1. CDR3 length: 15 residues. Trimming removed 5 bases from V and 6 bases from J; junction bases left unmatched: 7. CDR1 SGHNT and CDR2 YENEEA come from the germline V gene. Looking up the rest from reference TRBV11-3 and TRBJ1-6 gives the full variable domain: EAGVVQSPRYKIIEKKQPVAFWCNPISGHNTLYWYLQNLGQGPELLIRYENEEAVDDSQLPKDRFSAERLKGVDSTLKIQPAELGDSAVYLCASSLTGARNSPLHFGNGTRLTVT.

This sequence joins TRBV15 and TRBJ2-6; D perhaps matches TRBD1 (6 bases). V lost 0 bases, J lost 0 bases, and 18 bases lay in between. Germline assignment: CDR1 LNHNV and CDR2 YYDKDF (reference sequence). CDR3 length equals 20 residues. The CDR3 loop is CATSRDHRWTANSGANVLTF. For the CDR3, the DNA is TGTGCCACCAGCAGAGATCATAGATGGACAGCCAACTCTGGGGCCAACGTCCTGACTTTC.

V usage is TRBV5-4 and J usage is TRBJ2-1; 9 bases map to TRBD1. The V segment lost 6 bases and the J segment 4 bases; nucleotides outside the gene matches: 2. The length of the CDR3 is 13 residues. The V gene's germline CDR1 is SGHNT and CDR2 YYREEE (reference sequence). Here the CDR3 reads CASKDRGYNEQFF. As DNA, the CDR3 is TGTGCCAGCAAGGACAGGGGTTACAATGAGCAGTTCTTC.

This rearrangement joins TRBV20-1 to TRBJ1-1, with D maybe TRBD1 (5 bases). Germline lookup yields CDR1 DFQATT and CDR2 SNEGSKA (reference sequence). This CDR3 contains 10 residues. V lost 6 bases and J 10 bases, leaving 12 bases between the germline ends. The CDR3 nucleotides read TGCAGTGCGAAGGGGAGTAGAGCTTTCTTT. Translation: CSAKGSRAFF.

V is TRBV5-7 and J is TRBJ2-1; D perhaps matches TRBD2 (6 bases). TRBV5-7 is marked as an open reading frame, function uncertain. The length of the CDR3 is 13 residues. V was trimmed by 4 bases and J by 3 bases, leaving 8 bases between them. The CDR3 region is CASSTGLYNEQFF. The CDR3, as DNA: TGTGCCAGCAGCACGGGACTCTACAATGAGCAGTTCTTC.

This chain joins TRBV2 and TRBJ2-1; D gene uncertain. Trimming cost V 0 bases and J 7 bases, with 7 bases left between them. The CDR3 is 13 amino acids. Germline V lookup: CDR1 SNHLY, CDR2 FYNNEI. The CDR3 spells CASSEAGWNEQFF. The CDR3 nucleotides are TGTGCCAGCAGTGAAGCGGGGTGGAATGAGCAGTTCTTC.

The V call is TRBV28, the J call TRBJ1-5; D unresolved. In germline, CDR1 is MDHEN, CDR2 SYDVKM. The V and J ends lost 6 bases and 1 base respectively, with 10 bases between them. CDR3 length: 14 amino acids. The CDR3 DNA reads TGTGCCAGCAGCACCGGTTGGAGCAATCAGCCCCAGCATTTT. Protein: CASSTGWSNQPQHF.

The chain has TRBV30 and TRBJ1-2; D perhaps matches TRBD1 (5 bases). The CDR3 extends over 12 amino acids. The V end lost 8 bases, the J end lost 4 bases, and 14 bases lay between the germline ends. Germline values: CDR1 GTSNPN, CDR2 SVGIG (reference sequence). The CDR3 DNA sequence: TGTGCCGGAAGGGGTTTCCCCTATGGCTACACCTTC. Protein sequence: CAGRGFPYGYTF. The entire variable domain, with the rest obtained from reference TRBV30 and TRBJ1-2, is as follows: SQTIHQWPATLVQPVGSPLSLECTVEGTSNPNLYWYRQAAGRGLQLLFYSVGIGQISSEVPQNLSASRPQDRQFILSSKKLLLSDSGFYLCAGRGFPYGYTFGSGTRLTVV.

The chain's CDR3 is CASSLDPGRDSPLHF. Written as DNA, the CDR3 is TGTGCCAGCAGCTTGGACCCCGGGAGGGATTCACCCCTCCACTTT. V gene TRBV5-4 combines with J gene TRBJ1-6; D gene ambiguous. The CDR3 runs to 15 residues. Germline V lookup: CDR1 SGHNT, CDR2 YYREEE (reference sequence). Trimming took off 0 bases at V and 8 bases at J, with 12 bases between the two ends.

The chain uses TRBV5-1 and TRBJ2-1; D remains ambiguous. Germline lookup yields CDR1 SGHRS and CDR2 YFSETQ. V was cut by 3 bases and J by 4 bases, with 17 bases left in between. The CDR3 sequence is 16 residues long. CDR3 amino acids: CASSYRAGTIYNEQFF. For the CDR3, the DNA is TGCGCCAGCAGCTATCGGGCAGGCACCATTTACAATGAGCAGTTCTTC.

The gene calls are TRBV7-8 and TRBJ1-2; D not resolved. The germline gives CDR1 SGHVS, CDR2 FQNEAQ. Trimming took off 2 bases at V and 1 base at J, with 11 bases between the two ends. The CDR3 totals 15 residues. This CDR3 is CASSLTRVLNYGYTF. The CDR3 DNA follows: TGTGCCAGCAGCTTAACACGGGTTCTTAACTATGGCTACACCTTC.

The chain links TRBV2 to TRBJ2-3; D not resolved. V lost 7 bases and J lost 3, with 5 bases in between. The CDR3 runs 11 residues. CDR1 SNHLY and CDR2 FYNNEI come from the germline V gene. The CDR3, as DNA: TGTGCCAGCATGGGGACAGATACGCAGTATTTT. Its translation: CASMGTDTQYF.

This chain uses TRBV6-5 with TRBJ2-3; D gene uncertain. The CDR3 is made up of 13 amino acids. V was shortened by 1 base and J by 6 bases, with 8 bases between the two germline ends. In germline, CDR1 is MNHEY, CDR2 SVGAGI. In DNA, the CDR3 is TGTGCCAGCAGTTACTTAAAAACTGATACGCAGTATTTT. Translation: CASSYLKTDTQYF.

This clone has just one count. V usage is TRBV28 and J usage is TRBJ2-7, with D tentatively TRBD1 (6 bases). V shed 3 bases and J shed 3 bases, with 9 bases lying between them. This CDR3 is 13 amino acids long. The germline gives CDR1 MDHEN, CDR2 SYDVKM. The DNA for the CDR3 is TGTGCCAGCAGTTTGCAGGGGAACTACGAGCAGTACTTC. This sequence encodes CASSLQGNYEQYF.

The chain employs TRBV7-9 and TRBJ2-5; D is uncertain. Germline assignment: CDR1 SEHNR and CDR2 FQNEAQ (reference sequence). CDR3 length: 11 amino acids. Trimming removed 7 bases at V and 4 bases at J, with 7 bases between. CDR3 bases: TGTGCCAGCATCAACGCAGAGACCCAGTACTTC. This sequence encodes CASINAETQYF.

The chain has TRBV7-2 and TRBJ1-4; D gene uncertain. The CDR3 totals 14 residues. Trimming took off 6 bases at V and 6 bases at J, with 14 bases between the two ends. Germline-derived CDR1 and CDR2 are SGHTA and FQGNSA. The CDR3 sequence: CASRETLLDEKLFF. The CDR3 DNA follows: TGTGCCAGCAGAGAGACCCTCCTGGATGAAAAACTGTTTTTT.

The chain couples TRBV4-1 to TRBJ2-1, with 8 positions matching TRBD2. Germline loops: CDR1 MGHRA, CDR2 YSYEKL. Trimming took 1 base from V and 4 from J; bases not matched to a gene: 3. This CDR3 comprises 15 residues. In DNA, the CDR3 is TGCGCCAGCAGCCAAGGACTAGCGCCTTACAATGAGCAGTTCTTC. Translated: CASSQGLAPYNEQFF.

The table lists this clone with a count of one. CDR3 DNA: TGTGCCAGTAGTCAAGCAGGGGTTTTCAATCAGCCCCAGCATTTT. Residues: CASSQAGVFNQPQHF. The chain has TRBV19 and TRBJ1-5; maybe TRBD1 (6 bases). CDR1 and CDR2 (germline): LNHDA, SQIVND (reference sequence). The CDR3 covers 15 residues. V dropped 5 bases and J dropped 3 bases, with 14 bases sitting between them.

The rearrangement joins TRBV4-1 to TRBJ2-1; 9 positions agree with TRBD2. V was clipped by 4 bases and J by 9 bases; unmatched bases: 13. Germline CDR1 is MGHRA and CDR2 is YSYEKL. This CDR3 comprises 16 residues. CDR3 residues: CASSRTPGTSNFEQFF. DNA for the CDR3: TGCGCCAGCAGCCGTACTCCCGGGACTAGCAACTTTGAGCAGTTCTTC.

The CDR3, as DNA: TGTGCCAGCAGCTCGAACGGGCTTGCGGGAAACACCATATATTTT. As protein: CASSSNGLAGNTIYF. The V and J genes are TRBV7-3 and TRBJ1-3; D gene unclear. CDR3 length: 15 residues. The germline V and J ends were trimmed by 4 bases and 4 bases, with 14 bases remaining between them. The germline gives CDR1 SGHTA, CDR2 FQGTGA. The full variable domain, with the rest looked up from reference TRBV7-3 and TRBJ1-3, is GAGVSQTPSNKVTEKGKYVELRCDPISGHTALYWYRQSLGQGPEFLIYFQGTGAADDSGLPNDRFFAVRPEGSVSTLKIQRTERGDSAVYLCASSSNGLAGNTIYFGEGSWLTVV.

The genes are TRBV6-4 and TRBJ2-7; TRBD1 matches at 9 bases. CDR3 size: 15 residues. After removal of 5 bases from V and 6 bases from J, the junction contained 11 bases not matched to a gene. Germline V gene data show CDR1 as MRHNA and CDR2 as SNTAGT. The CDR3 DNA sequence: TGTGCCAGCAGTCGGTTGCCGGGACAGGGATTCGAGCAGTACTTC. It specifies CASSRLPGQGFEQYF.